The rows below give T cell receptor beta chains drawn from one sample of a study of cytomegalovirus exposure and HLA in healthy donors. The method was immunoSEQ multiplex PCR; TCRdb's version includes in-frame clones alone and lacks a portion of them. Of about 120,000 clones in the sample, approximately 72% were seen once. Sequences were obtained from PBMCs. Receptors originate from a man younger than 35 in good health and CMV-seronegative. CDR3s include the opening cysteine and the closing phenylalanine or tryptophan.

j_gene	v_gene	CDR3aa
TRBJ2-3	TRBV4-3	CASSQASGTGDSDTQYF
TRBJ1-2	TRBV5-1	CASSLEAGYYGYTF
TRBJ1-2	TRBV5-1	CASSLDRTGFLVGGYPF
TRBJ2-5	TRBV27	CASGSRGTAQYF
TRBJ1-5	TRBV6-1	CASSEASQGAGQPQHF
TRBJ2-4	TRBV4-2	CASSQDIAGLTLPPLQYF
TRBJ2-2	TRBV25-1	CASRQGTGELFF
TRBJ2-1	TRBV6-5	CASRRGAGEFF
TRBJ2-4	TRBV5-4	CASSGVEAVGIQYF
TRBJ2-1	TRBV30	CAWSVIGGRNEQFF
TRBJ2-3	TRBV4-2	CASSQTGWTDTQYF
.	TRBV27	CASGSPGGAPGEQYF
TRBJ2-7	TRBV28	CASSFPVGGPASEQYF
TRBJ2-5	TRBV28	CASRPHRGAVRETQYF
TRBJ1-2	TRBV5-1	CASSQGQTDGYTF
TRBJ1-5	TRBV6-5	CASSYSGGPQHF
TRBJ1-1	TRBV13	CASSSLLITREAFF
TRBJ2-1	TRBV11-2	CASSILANEQFF
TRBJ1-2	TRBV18	CASSPVQARGYGYTF
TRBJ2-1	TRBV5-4	CATWRALSYNEQFF
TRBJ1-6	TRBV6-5	CASSYQGAGSPLHF
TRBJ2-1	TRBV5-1	CASCCPTGDPYNEQFF
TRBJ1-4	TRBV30	CAWSLRTGVANEKLFF
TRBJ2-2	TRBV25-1	CASSSGYTGELFF
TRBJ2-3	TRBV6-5	CASCPSEADTQYF
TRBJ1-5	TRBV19	CASSISGESNQPQHF
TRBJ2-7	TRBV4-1	CASSQAGRAYEQYF
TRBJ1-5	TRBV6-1	CASSEGDRWGPNF
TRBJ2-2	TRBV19	CASSIRTDTGELFF
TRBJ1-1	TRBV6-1	CASSDGGIGEAFF
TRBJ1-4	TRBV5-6	CASSLASSEKLFF
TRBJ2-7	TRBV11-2	CASSPSLTSGSREQYF
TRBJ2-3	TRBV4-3	CASSQLAGGPDTQYF
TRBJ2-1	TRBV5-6	CASSFFGRAFWNEQFF
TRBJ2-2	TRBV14	CASSQAVWSRGFTGELFF
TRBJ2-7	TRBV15	CATSRGLADEQYF
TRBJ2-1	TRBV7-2	CASSLSDRGRNEQFF
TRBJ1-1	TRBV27	CASSTGSTEAFF
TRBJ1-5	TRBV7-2	CASSSGSRLNQPQHF
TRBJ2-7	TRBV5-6	CASRGNGGVLEQYF